This TCR beta chain was identified in a study of T cell responses to AZD1222 COVID-19 vaccine. Overall study results and limits: Baseline seropositivity occurred in only a handful of AZD1222 recipients. Regions left unmutated in variants are reportedly the target of nearly half of spike-specific TCRs. With two AZD1222 doses given, Spike-specific TCR breadth and depth both rose. Clonal diversity was possibly underestimated, and white British individuals and females predominated among donors.

This clone came up a few times. The antigen is undetermined. Sequenced by immunoSEQ multiplex PCR; TCRdb stores in-frame clones only, minus some. The table includes over 150,000 clones, approximately 87% detected once. J was trimmed by 4 bases and V by 2 bases; bases with no gene match: 10. In germline, CDR1 is GTSNPN, CDR2 SVGIG (reference sequence). The length of the CDR3 is 15 residues. This material consisted of peripheral blood, taken 28 days after the second AZD1222 dose. The chain has TRBV30 and TRBJ1-2; 7 bases align to TRBD1. The source of this sequence is an adult who received the AZD1222 COVID-19 vaccine. The CDR3 DNA reads as TGTGCCTGGAGTCCGACGACAGGGCGACCCTATGGCTACACCTTC. Translation: CAWSPTTGRPYGYTF. Full variable domain (rest looked up from reference TRBV30 and TRBJ1-2): SQTIHQWPATLVQPVGSPLSLECTVEGTSNPNLYWYRQAAGRGLQLLFYSVGIGQISSEVPQNLSASRPQDRQFILSSKKLLLSDSGFYLCAWSPTTGRPYGYTFGSGTRLTVV.